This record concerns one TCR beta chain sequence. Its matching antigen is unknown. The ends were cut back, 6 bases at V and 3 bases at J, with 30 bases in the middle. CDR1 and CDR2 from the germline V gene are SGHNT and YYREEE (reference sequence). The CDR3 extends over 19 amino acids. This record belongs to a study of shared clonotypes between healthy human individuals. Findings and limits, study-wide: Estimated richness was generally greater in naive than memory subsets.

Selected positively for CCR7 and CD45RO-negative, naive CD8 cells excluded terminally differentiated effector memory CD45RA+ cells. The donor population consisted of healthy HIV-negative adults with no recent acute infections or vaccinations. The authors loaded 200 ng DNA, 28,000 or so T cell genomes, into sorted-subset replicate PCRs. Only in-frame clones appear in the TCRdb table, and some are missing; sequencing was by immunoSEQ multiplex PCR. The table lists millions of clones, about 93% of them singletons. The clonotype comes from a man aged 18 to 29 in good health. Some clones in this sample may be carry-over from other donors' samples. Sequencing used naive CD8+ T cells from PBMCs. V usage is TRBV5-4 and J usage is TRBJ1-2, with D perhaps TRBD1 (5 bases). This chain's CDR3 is CASTEVGKGRARKDYGYTF. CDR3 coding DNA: TGTGCCAGCACCGAGGTTGGGAAGGGACGGGCAAGGAAGGACTATGGCTACACCTTC.